These T cell receptor beta chains were read from a single sample in a study of neoadjuvant anti-PD-1 for oral cavity cancer. Sequencing was performed with immunoSEQ multiplex PCR; in TCRdb, only in-frame clones are kept and a portion is missing. The table lists about 2,200 clones, 50% to 70% of them singletons. This material consisted of tumor tissue, taken after nivolumab (anti-PD-1) treatment. These receptors were collected from a person aged 40-85 years with oral cavity squamous cell carcinoma. The CDR3 runs from the conserved cysteine through the conserved F or W. The D gene is left open where the match is weak. Clone size is given for some rows only: seen once, a few or many times, or a class if the clone is expanded.

TRBD1 | TRBJ1-3 | TRBV16 | few | TGTGCCAGCAGCCCACAGGGACAGGCCCCACTTGGAAACACCATATATTTT | CASSPQGQAPLGNTIYF
NA | TRBJ2-5 | TRBV2 | NA | TGTGCCAGCAGTGATGAGGGAGGAAACCAAGAGACCCAGTACTTC | CASSDEGGNQETQYF
TRBD1 | TRBJ2-2 | TRBV19 | NA | TGTGCCAGTAGTACAACAGGGGGAATTACCGGGGAGCTGTTTTTT | CASSTTGGITGELFF
NA | TRBJ2-2 | TRBV2 | few | TGTGCCAGCAGACCGGGACAGAACACCGGGGAGCTGTTTTTT | CASRPGQNTGELFF
TRBD2 | TRBJ2-3 | TRBV6-6 | few | TGTGCCAGCGCCCTCCTAGCGGGAGGGACAGATACGCAGTATTTT | CASALLAGGTDTQYF
TRBD1 | TRBJ2-4 | TRBV4-1 | NA | TGCGCCAGCAGCCGGACAGGGAACATTCAGTACTTC | CASSRTGNIQYF
NA | TRBJ1-3 | TRBV7-6 | NA | TGTGCCAGCAGCACCCCCCCGACAGGAACGGCCTTAAGCTCTGGAAACACCATATATTTT | CASSTPPTGTALSSGNTIYF
TRBD2 | TRBJ2-1 | TRBV5-4 | NA | TGTGCCAGCAGCCTACTAGCGGAGCATAATGAGCAGTTCTTC | CASSLLAEHNEQFF
TRBD2 | TRBJ2-3 | TRBV5-1 | few | TGCGCCAGCAGCTTGGATACTAGCGCAAATACGCAGTATTTT | CASSLDTSANTQYF
NA | TRBJ2-5 | TRBV7-9 | few | TGTGCCAGCAGGGGGGACTTCCAAGAGACCCAGTACTTC | CASRGDFQETQYF
NA | TRBJ2-7 | TRBV27 | few | TGTGCAACACGGCTTGGACACGACTACGAGCAGTACTTC | CATRLGHDYEQYF
NA | TRBJ2-4 | TRBV4-1 | NA | TGCGCCAGCAGCCAAGAGGTACTAACAAAAAACATTCAGTACTTC | CASSQEVLTKNIQYF
TRBD2 | TRBJ2-7 | TRBV30 | NA | TGTGCCTGGAGAGGACTAGGGCACTACGAGCAGTACTTC | CAWRGLGHYEQYF
NA | TRBJ1-2 | TRBV7-3 | NA | TGTGCCAGCACCGAGAGGCAGGGGTATGGCTACACCTTC | CASTERQGYGYTF
NA | TRBJ2-1 | TRBV5-1 | NA | TGCGCCAGCAGCCAATCGGACGTGGCCTACAATGAGCAGTTCTTC | CASSQSDVAYNEQFF
NA | TRBJ2-5 | TRBV25-1 | large | TGTGCCAGCAGTGAACGTGGACACCAAGAGACCCAGTACTTC | CASSERGHQETQYF